This paragraph covers one TCR beta chain sequence. This CDR3 region has 14 residues. Germline values: CDR1 MNHEY, CDR2 SVGEGT. The V gene end was trimmed by 6 bases and the J gene end by 5 bases; junction bases not matched to a gene: 8. This sample is drawn from a study of blood T cell repertoires in COVID-19. Study overall: Both acute and convalescent COVID-19 samples were obtained from the United States, Italy and Spain. Sample material is recorded as cDNA or gDNA derived from T cells, B-cell-depleted T cells, or PBMCs.

As handled by the study authors: How many nucleated cells were present was estimated from reference gene primer amplification. Using immunoSEQ multiplex PCR, the repertoire was profiled, and TCRdb retains in-frame clones only, with some absent. V, J and clone size derive from that table, while D and trimming were established from the DNA sequence. This table holds about 44,000 clones, around 87% found once. This chain uses TRBV6-2 or TRBV6-3 with TRBJ1-1; 8 bases agree with TRBD1. Sequencing was carried out using peripheral blood. The sequence came from a human donor in a cohort sampled during active COVID-19. As DNA, the CDR3 is TGTGCCAGCAGCGGACAGGGAACGAGTACTGAAGCTTTCTTT. It translates to CASSGQGTSTEAFF.